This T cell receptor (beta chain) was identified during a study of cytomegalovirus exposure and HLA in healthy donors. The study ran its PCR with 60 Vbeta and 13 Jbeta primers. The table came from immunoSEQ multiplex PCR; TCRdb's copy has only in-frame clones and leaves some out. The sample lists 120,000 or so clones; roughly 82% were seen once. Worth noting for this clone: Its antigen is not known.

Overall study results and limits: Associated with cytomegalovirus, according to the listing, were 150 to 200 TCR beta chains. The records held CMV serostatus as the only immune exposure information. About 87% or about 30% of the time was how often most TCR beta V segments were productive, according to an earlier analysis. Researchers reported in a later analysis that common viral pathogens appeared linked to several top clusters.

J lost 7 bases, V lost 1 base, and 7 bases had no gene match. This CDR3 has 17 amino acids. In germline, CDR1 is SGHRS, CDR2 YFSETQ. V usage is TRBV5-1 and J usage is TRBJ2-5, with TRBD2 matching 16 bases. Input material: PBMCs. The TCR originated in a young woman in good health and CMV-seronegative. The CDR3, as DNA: TGCGCCAGCAGCTTGAGTCCCGGGACTAGCGGGAGGGGGACCCAGTACTTC. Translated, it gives CASSLSPGTSGRGTQYF.